One T cell receptor (beta chain) is described in this entry. Its antigen is unidentified. This sample is drawn from a study of T cell repertoires in cytomegalovirus infection. In the study overall: Recently identified HLA-C-restricted CMV epitopes were used, and well-studied HLA-B-restricted CMV epitopes were used as well. Matching HLA type and CMV infection were both indicated by public TCR beta signatures. General study results and limits: The ex vivo response was dominated by HLA-C-restricted CMV-specific TCR beta clonotypes. Carriage of CMV together with the relevant HLA was identifiable through cumulative public TCR beta family frequency.

Germline V lookup: CDR1 MNHEY, CDR2 SMNVEV (reference sequence). The CDR3 is made up of 14 amino acids. J lost 7 bases, V lost 4 bases, and 2 bases had no gene match. Each CDR3 protein is one row after TCRdb ran MiXCR on the reads. The sample includes some 150,000 distinct CDR3 sequences, roughly a third of them seen just once. The receptor was isolated from a human donor in good health (CMV status not recorded). Some clones in this sample may be carry-over from other donors' samples. This sequence joins TRBV27 and TRBJ1-6, with 9 bases that match TRBD1. The sequences come from CD8+ T cells from cultured PBMCs, collected from culture after CMV antigen stimulation. The CDR3 sequence: CASSWDRANSPLHF. Written as DNA, the CDR3 is TGTGCCAGCAGTTGGGACAGGGCGAATTCACCCCTCCACTTT.